This TCR beta chain was profiled in a study of shared clonotypes between healthy human individuals. Study-level information: CD4 naive and CD4 memory each took three plates per donor, while CD8 naive took two and CD8 memory one. Regarding the study as a whole: Non-shared clonotypes were found to have lower generation probabilities than the clonotypes that were shared by all four of the sorted-subset donors.

Authors' analysis steps: For the immunoSEQ data, sequences were junction-only without quality scores, so filtering differed. TCRdb's copy holds only in-frame clones and misses some; the assay was immunoSEQ multiplex PCR. For V, J and clone size, that table is used; D and trimming come from the DNA. The repertoire holds 950,000 to 1,100,000 clones, with about 76% as singletons. Concerning this clone itself: Its antigen is still unknown.

There are 14 residues in the CDR3. V lost 7 bases, J lost 1 base, and 14 bases lay in between. CDR1 SNHLY and CDR2 FYNNEI come from the germline V gene. The chain recombines TRBV2 with TRBJ2-7; D is uncertain. The receptor was derived from a man younger than 35 in good health. The sequencing input was memory CD4+ T cells sorted from blood. The subset was: CD45RA-negative fraction. CDR3 sequence: CASIRNLISYEQYF. The CDR3 region has the DNA TGTGCCAGCATAAGGAACTTGATATCCTACGAGCAGTACTTC.